These 9 T cell receptor beta chains were sequenced from one sample in a study of blood T cell repertoires in COVID-19. This table comes from immunoSEQ multiplex PCR, and its TCRdb copy is limited to in-frame clones, with some not included. The sample consists of 250,000 to 300,000 clones, approximately 91% of them appearing once. The source material was peripheral blood. The receptor set was obtained from a woman younger than 45 with COVID-19, enrolled during active disease.

V is TRBV3-1 (or the pseudogene TRBV3-2) and J is TRBJ2-7; D is possibly TRBD2 (5 bases). Germline V gene lookup returns CDR1 LGHDT and CDR2 YNNKEL (reference sequence). V lost 4 bases to trimming and J lost 1 base, with 17 bases between them. This CDR3 is 16 amino acids long. The CDR3 sequence: CASSPTGGLLSYEQYF. CDR3 in DNA: TGTGCCAGCAGCCCTACGGGCGGGCTGCTTTCCTACGAGCAGTACTTC.

V usage is TRBV19 and J usage is TRBJ1-2; 8 nucleotides line up with TRBD1. The V and J ends lost 8 bases and 2 bases, in that order; junction bases with no gene match: 4. CDR3 size: 13 residues. Looked up from germline, CDR1 is LNHDA and CDR2 is SQIVND (reference sequence). CDR3 bases: TGTGCCAGTTGGACAGGGAAAAACTATGGCTACACCTTC. This encodes CASWTGKNYGYTF.

J is TRBJ1-4 and V is TRBV15; D is perhaps TRBD1 (5 bases). The CDR3 length is 14 residues. V lost 5 bases and J lost 8, with 15 bases in between. CDR1 is LNHNV and CDR2 is YYDKDF in the germline V gene (reference sequence). The CDR3 bases are TGTGCCACCAGCTCGACAGTGGATTACGAAAAACTGTTTTTT. Its protein is CATSSTVDYEKLFF.

V is TRBV7-9 and J is TRBJ2-5; TRBD2 matches 8 bases. CDR3 length equals 15 residues. Germline CDR1 reads SEHNR; CDR2 reads FQNEAQ (reference sequence). V lost 4 bases, J lost 4 bases, and 8 bases stayed unmatched. The CDR3 DNA sequence: TGTGCCAGCAGCTCCTCAGCGGGAGTTCTAGAGACCCAGTACTTC. Translated, it gives CASSSSAGVLETQYF.

This rearrangement joins TRBV6-5 to TRBJ1-2; the match to TRBD1 covers 7 bases. Germline V gene lookup returns CDR1 MNHEY and CDR2 SVGAGI. The CDR3 spans 14 residues. V shed 7 bases, J shed 0 bases, and the junction held 5 bases outside the gene matches. For the CDR3, the DNA is TGTGCCAGCAAAAGGGACAGCTCTAACTATGGCTACACCTTC. Residues: CASKRDSSNYGYTF.

The sample holds one count of this clone. This chain connects TRBV27 to TRBJ2-1, with a weak D call TRBD2 (5 bases). Germline V gene data show CDR1 as MNHEY and CDR2 as SMNVEV (reference sequence). The length of the CDR3 is 15 residues. The V end lost 5 bases, the J end lost 5 bases, and 16 bases lay between the germline ends. The CDR3 spells CASSQRFLQNNEQFF. The CDR3 DNA reads TGTGCCAGCAGTCAGCGGTTTTTGCAGAACAATGAGCAGTTCTTC.

The chain combines TRBV6-5 with TRBJ1-1, with 9 bases fitting TRBD1. CDR1 MNHEY and CDR2 SVGAGI come from the germline V gene. Germline trimming cut 2 bases from V and 5 bases from J; bases unmatched to any gene: 6. The CDR3 is 15 amino acids. CDR3 nucleotide sequence: TGTGCCAGCAGTTACCCGGGACAGGGTAGGACTGAAGCTTTCTTT. It yields the protein CASSYPGQGRTEAFF.

The V call is TRBV7-3, the J call TRBJ2-1; 7 bases are shared with TRBD1. The germline V gene encodes CDR1 SGHTA and CDR2 FQGTGA. Trimming at V came to 2 bases and at J to 4 bases, leaving 2 bases not matched to a gene. This CDR3 has 14 residues. The CDR3 nucleotides read TGTGCCAGCAGCTTACAGGGGGTTTACAATGAGCAGTTCTTC. Translated, it gives CASSLQGVYNEQFF.

V usage is TRBV7-8 and J usage is TRBJ1-1; 7 bases line up with TRBD1. V lost 2 bases to trimming and J lost 3 bases; unmatched junction nucleotides: 6. Germline-derived CDR1 and CDR2 are SGHVS and FQNEAQ. The CDR3 is 15 residues long. In nucleotides, the CDR3 is TGTGCCAGCAGCTTATTGGGTCAGGGGGACACTGAAGCTTTCTTT. Encoded protein: CASSLLGQGDTEAFF.